The clone carrying this TCR beta chain has just one count. Its specificity is not known. An Oncomine TCR Beta short-read assay was used to sequence the DNA from cultured CD4+ T cells. TCRdb reprocessed the PCR reads via MiXCR and lists one record per CDR3 protein. The sample has over 10,000 distinct CDR3 sequences, about 50% seen once. This specimen belongs to a study of vaccination and CD4 T cells after COVID-19. About the study: Investigators stimulated cells with overlapping spike peptides drawn from SARS-CoV-2, HCoV-NL63, HCoV-OC43 and HCoV-229E. Notes on the study in general: Data came from relatively few convalescent patients and lacked early post-infection timepoints. Among convalescent patients, a median roughly 90% of reactive clones emerged only after vaccination.

The treatment was: approximately 9-day PBMC culture with coronavirus spike peptide pools or control peptides (ViraFEST assay). Days 3 and 7 were when half the medium was replaced with fresh IL-2 medium. The CDR3 length is 14 residues. Trimming cost V 3 bases and J 5 bases, with 13 bases left between them. From germline, CDR1 is LNHDA and CDR2 SQIVND (reference sequence). This sequence was found in a human donor who had recovered from COVID-19. Sequenced input: CD4+ T cells from blood, cultured in vitro. The rearrangement links TRBV19 to TRBJ2-5; D call uncertain. CDR3 in DNA: TGTGCCAGTAGTATCACGGGCGCCCCGGAGACCCAGTACTTC. It translates to CASSITGAPETQYF.